These 21 T cell receptor beta chains were all obtained from the same sample, sequenced in a study of blood T cell repertoires in COVID-19. Sequencing used immunoSEQ multiplex PCR; TCRdb keeps in-frame clones, though not all of them. This sample carries 150,000 to 200,000 clones, about 80% of them seen once, and the ten largest clones take roughly 2.6%. Sequencing input: peripheral blood. These receptors all stem from a human donor with acute or convalescent COVID-19. The donor label of this sample is uncertain.

V gene TRBV5-6 combines with J gene TRBJ1-2, with D possibly being TRBD1 (6 bases). The CDR3 has 14 residues. The germline gives CDR1 SGHDT, CDR2 YYEEEE. V was cut by 0 bases and J by 7 bases, with 13 bases left in between. CDR3 coding DNA: TGTGCCAGCAGCTTGGTGGGGGCAGACGGTGGCTACACCTTC. As protein: CASSLVGADGGYTF.

The chain has TRBV9 and TRBJ2-2, with TRBD2 matching over 7 bases. Germline V gene data show CDR1 as SGDLS and CDR2 as YYNGEE. The junction had 7 bases not matched to a gene; V was cut back by 5 bases and J by 0 bases. This CDR3 is 16 amino acids long. In DNA form, the CDR3 reads TGTGCCAGCAGTTGGGGGGGAGACCCGAACACCGGGGAGCTGTTTTTT. Its translation: CASSWGGDPNTGELFF.

V usage is TRBV7-9 and J usage is TRBJ1-6; D possibly corresponds to TRBD1 (5 bases). Trimming shortened V by 5 bases and J by 10 bases, and 18 bases separated the two germline ends. Germline loops: CDR1 SEHNR, CDR2 FQNEAQ (reference sequence). This CDR3 region has 15 residues. The CDR3 nucleotides are TGTGCCAGCAGCGCCGCGCCCGGGGGGAGGTCACCCCTCCACTTT. Its protein product is CASSAAPGGRSPLHF.

The rearrangement uses TRBV5-1 and TRBJ1-4; the D is unclear. Trimming shortened V by 0 bases and J by 5 bases, and 14 bases separated the two germline ends. The germline gives CDR1 SGHRS, CDR2 YFSETQ. This CDR3 spans 16 amino acids. The CDR3, as DNA: TGCGCCAGCAGCTTGGAAGGCGCAGGCCCAAATGAAAAACTGTTTTTT. Its protein product is CASSLEGAGPNEKLFF.

V and J are TRBV18 and TRBJ2-6, with 8 bases fitting TRBD2. The CDR3 runs to 16 residues. V dropped 4 bases and J dropped 2; count of bases not matched to a gene: 4. Germline V gene data show CDR1 as KGHSH and CDR2 as LQKENI. The CDR3 sequence is CASSQSGGAGANVLTF. The CDR3 nucleotides read TGTGCCAGCTCACAATCGGGGGGGGCTGGGGCCAACGTCCTGACTTTC.

The CDR3 loop reads CASKLEGAGETQYF. The CDR3, as DNA: TGTGCCAGCAAATTGGAGGGGGCCGGGGAGACCCAGTACTTC. The chain links TRBV5-4 to TRBJ2-5, with D possibly being TRBD1 (7 bases). The V and J ends lost 6 bases and 5 bases respectively, with 17 bases between them. Germline CDR1 and CDR2: SGHNT and YYREEE (reference sequence). This CDR3 contains 14 residues.

This sequence joins TRBV5-3 and TRBJ1-2; D is perhaps TRBD1 (6 bases). TRBV5-3 is sorted into the ORF group, with uncertain function. The V gene lost 3 bases and the J gene lost 0 bases, with 15 bases spanning the gap. CDR3 length: 16 residues. The CDR3 DNA sequence: TGTGCCAGAAGCTCACAACAGGGCCGGCCTAACTATGGCTACACCTTC. It specifies CARSSQQGRPNYGYTF.

This clone was counted a single time. This chain joins TRBV7-3 and TRBJ2-2, with 7 positions matching TRBD2. Per germline, CDR1 SGHTA and CDR2 FQGTGA. V lost 3 bases to trimming and J lost 3 bases; unmatched junction nucleotides: 4. The CDR3 is made up of 15 amino acids. The DNA of the CDR3 is TGTGCCAGCAGCTTTCAGGCGGGGGACACCGGGGAGCTGTTTTTT. Protein product: CASSFQAGDTGELFF.

This clone came up a few times. This sequence joins TRBV5-1 and TRBJ2-7, with D maybe TRBD1 (6 bases). CDR3 length equals 14 residues. V lost 0 bases and J 5 bases, leaving 12 bases between the germline ends. Germline V gives CDR1 SGHRS, CDR2 YFSETQ. The CDR3 DNA is TGCGCCAGCAGCTTGGCCGGGACACGAAACGAGCAGTACTTC. Translating it yields CASSLAGTRNEQYF.

The V call is TRBV7-6, the J call TRBJ2-1; no firm D call. V dropped 5 bases and J dropped 6 bases, with 8 bases sitting between them. This CDR3 is built from 12 residues. Germline V gene data show CDR1 as SGHVS and CDR2 as FNYEAQ. The CDR3, as DNA: TGTGCCAGCAGCACCCCCGGCAATGAGCAGTTCTTC. It specifies CASSTPGNEQFF.

This clone was found a few times. The rearrangement joins TRBV30 to TRBJ2-3; a possible D gene is TRBD2 (6 bases). The germline CDR1 and CDR2 sequences are GTSNPN and SVGIG (reference sequence). V was clipped by 1 base and J by 0 bases, with 14 bases between them. The CDR3 has 16 residues. The CDR3: CAWSAVAATSTDTQYF. In nucleotides, the CDR3 is TGTGCCTGGAGTGCCGTAGCGGCAACTAGCACAGATACGCAGTATTTT.

The CDR3 DNA reads as TGTGCCAGCAGTGAAAAAGGACCGCAGGGGTACAATGAGCAGTTCTTC. Protein sequence: CASSEKGPQGYNEQFF. This chain connects TRBV2 to TRBJ2-1; weak D call: TRBD1 (6 bases). The germline V and J ends were trimmed by 2 bases and 4 bases, with 15 bases remaining between them. CDR3 length equals 16 residues. Germline V gene lookup returns CDR1 SNHLY and CDR2 FYNNEI.

This chain joins TRBV6-5 and TRBJ2-1; D is perhaps TRBD2 (6 bases). Germline V gene lookup returns CDR1 MNHEY and CDR2 SVGAGI. The length of the CDR3 is 14 residues. V lost 2 bases, J lost 6 bases, and 11 bases lay in between. CDR3 DNA sequence: TGTGCCAGCAGTTACGGGGAAGCGGGCAATGAGCAGTTCTTC. It yields the protein CASSYGEAGNEQFF.

This chain joins TRBV19 and TRBJ2-2; 7 bases fit TRBD2. The V and J ends lost 3 bases and 6 bases, in that order; junction bases with no gene match: 10. CDR1 and CDR2 (germline): LNHDA, SQIVND (reference sequence). This CDR3 has 16 residues. This CDR3 reads CASSMGGATGAGELFF. The CDR3 DNA sequence: TGTGCCAGTAGTATGGGAGGGGCCACCGGCGCCGGGGAGCTGTTTTTT.

J is TRBJ1-5 and V is TRBV15, with TRBD1 matching 9 bases. The CDR3 runs 15 residues. Per germline, CDR1 LNHNV and CDR2 YYDKDF (reference sequence). Losses at the gene ends were 6 bases for V and 2 bases for J; bases not matched to a gene: 5. The CDR3 sequence: CATRKDRGGNQPQHF. In DNA, the CDR3 is TGTGCCACCAGGAAGGACAGGGGTGGCAATCAGCCCCAGCATTTT. Full variable domain (missing parts from reference TRBV15 and TRBJ1-5): DAMVIQNPRYQVTQFGKPVTLSCSQTLNHNVMYWYQQKSSQAPKLLFHYYDKDFNNEADTPDNFQSRRPNTSFCFLDIRSPGLGDTAMYLCATRKDRGGNQPQHFGDGTRLSIL.

The chain joins TRBV6-6 to TRBJ2-7; no firm D call. Germline V CDR1 and CDR2: MNHNY, SVGAGI (reference sequence). The CDR3 is 14 amino acids. The ends were cut back, 7 bases at V and 0 bases at J, with 13 bases in the middle. The CDR3 spells CASNQRLSSYEQYF. Here the CDR3 DNA reads TGTGCCAGCAACCAAAGACTGAGCTCCTACGAGCAGTACTTC.

The chain is built from TRBV5-8 and TRBJ1-5; 7 nucleotides align to TRBD1. V dropped 7 bases and J dropped 3; count of bases not matched to a gene: 7. Per germline, CDR1 SGHTS and CDR2 YDEGEE. The CDR3 length is 14 residues. Here the CDR3 DNA reads TGTGCCAGCGGTTTGACAGGGACCAATCAGCCCCAGCATTTT. The encoded protein is CASGLTGTNQPQHF. Full variable domain (remainder filled in from reference TRBV5-8 and TRBJ1-5): EAGVTQSPTHLIKTRGQQATLRCSPISGHTSVYWYQQALGLGLQFLLWYDEGEERNRGNFPPRFSGRQFPNYSSELNVNALELEDSALYLCASGLTGTNQPQHFGDGTRLSIL.

The J gene is TRBJ1-5, the V gene TRBV21-1. TRBV21-1 is an annotated pseudogene. This CDR3 spans 12 amino acids. The CDR3, as DNA: TGTGCCAGCACTTGGGAGGATCAGCCCCAGCATTTT. The encoded protein is CASTWEDQPQHF.

The chain is built from TRBV2 and TRBJ1-2; D is ambiguous. Germline-derived CDR1 and CDR2 are SNHLY and FYNNEI. The CDR3 is 14 amino acids. V gave up 0 bases and J gave up 8 bases, with 13 bases separating them. The chain's CDR3 is CASSEAKRAAGYTF. CDR3 nucleotide sequence: TGTGCCAGCAGTGAAGCGAAGCGCGCTGCAGGCTACACCTTC.

This chain uses TRBV28 with TRBJ1-1; 10 bases fit TRBD1. CDR1 and CDR2 (germline): MDHEN, SYDVKM. The CDR3 covers 13 residues. Unmatched junction bases numbered 3, after V lost 7 bases and J lost 4 bases. CDR3: CASIGQGGTEAFF. The CDR3 bases are TGTGCCAGCATCGGACAGGGGGGCACTGAAGCTTTCTTT.

The chain combines TRBV7-8 with TRBJ1-4; no clear D. Between the trimmed V and J ends, which lost 3 bases and 4 bases, there was a span of 9 bases. The CDR3 loop spans 14 amino acids. In germline, CDR1 is SGHVS, CDR2 FQNEAQ. CDR3 sequence reads: CASSLAGNNEKLFF. As DNA, the CDR3 is TGTGCCAGCAGCTTGGCGGGCAATAATGAAAAACTGTTTTTT.